The 21 T cell receptor beta chains below all came from one sample that was sequenced in a study of T cell responses to AZD1222 COVID-19 vaccine. Repertoires were generated with immunoSEQ multiplex PCR, while TCRdb's copy carries only in-frame clones and drops some. Among more than 80,000 clones, 70% to 90% were seen once, and the ten largest hold about 12%. Sequenced here: peripheral blood, sampled 28 days after the second AZD1222 dose. The receptors derive from an adult who received the AZD1222 COVID-19 vaccine.

This chain connects TRBV14 to TRBJ1-1, with D unresolved. The CDR3 runs to 14 residues. V gave up 6 bases and J gave up 0 bases, with 11 bases separating them. CDR1 is SGHDN and CDR2 is FVKESK in the germline V gene. The CDR3 sequence: CASRPESLNTEAFF. CDR3 in DNA: TGTGCCAGCAGACCTGAAAGTTTGAACACTGAAGCTTTCTTT. Filled out from reference TRBV14 and TRBJ1-1, the complete variable domain reads EAGVTQFPSHSVIEKGQTVTLRCDPISGHDNLYWYRRVMGKEIKFLLHFVKESKQDESGMPNNRFLAERTGGTYSTLKVQPAELEDSGVYFCASRPESLNTEAFFGQGTRLTVV.

The sample holds a few counts of this clone. This sequence joins TRBV4-1 and TRBJ1-1, with a tentative D call TRBD1 (5 bases). V dropped 3 bases and J dropped 5 bases, with 13 bases sitting between them. Per germline, CDR1 MGHRA and CDR2 YSYEKL. CDR3 size: 14 residues. Written as DNA, the CDR3 is TGCGCCAGCAGCCAGGGACCCCCGGGGACTGAAGCTTTCTTT. Protein: CASSQGPPGTEAFF.

This chain joins TRBV9 and TRBJ2-7; D unresolved. V dropped 6 bases and J dropped 0 bases, with 13 bases sitting between them. The CDR3 has 14 amino acids. Germline V gene sequence: CDR1 SGDLS, CDR2 YYNGEE. The CDR3 DNA reads as TGTGCCAGCACCTGGATCAGCTGCTCCTACGAGCAGTACTTC. Protein: CASTWISCSYEQYF.

This clone was seen only once. The chain uses TRBV7-9 and TRBJ2-7, with D possibly TRBD2 on 5 matching bases. From germline, CDR1 is SEHNR and CDR2 FQNEAQ (reference sequence). The CDR3 totals 14 residues. V was shortened by 1 base and J by 5 bases, with 12 bases between the two germline ends. In nucleotides, the CDR3 is TGTGCCAGCAGCTTAGAAGGTGGGAGACACGAGCAGTACTTC. Protein: CASSLEGGRHEQYF. Using reference TRBV7-9 and TRBJ2-7 for the parts outside the CDR3, the full variable domain is DTGVSQNPRHKITKRGQNVTFRCDPISEHNRLYWYRQTLGQGPEFLTYFQNEAQLEKSRLLSDRFSAERPKGSFSTLEIQRTEQGDSAMYLCASSLEGGRHEQYFGPGTRLTVT.

The rearrangement links TRBV30 to TRBJ1-5; D gene uncertain. V was cut by 4 bases and J by 0 bases, with 13 bases left in between. Per the germline V gene, CDR1 is GTSNPN and CDR2 is SVGIG (reference sequence). The length of the CDR3 is 15 residues. Here the CDR3 reads CAWNAGMNSNQPQHF. DNA of the CDR3: TGTGCCTGGAATGCGGGGATGAATAGCAATCAGCCCCAGCATTTT.

In this sample, this clone turned up once. The gene calls are TRBV10-3 and TRBJ1-6, with a tentative D call TRBD1 (6 bases). This CDR3 is 14 amino acids long. The germline V and J ends were trimmed by 2 bases and 8 bases, with 10 bases remaining between them. The germline CDR1 and CDR2 sequences are ENHRY and SYGVKD. CDR3 nucleotides: TGTGCCATCAGTGAGGACAGGCCCTATTCACCCCTCCACTTT. Encoded protein: CAISEDRPYSPLHF.

The rearrangement uses TRBV28 and TRBJ1-5; D is unclear. The CDR3 is 13 residues long. Germline V gives CDR1 MDHEN, CDR2 SYDVKM. Trimming shortened V by 6 bases and J by 5 bases, and 11 bases separated the two germline ends. The CDR3 reads CASSSDTYQPQHF. DNA of the CDR3: TGTGCCAGCAGCAGTGACACTTATCAGCCCCAGCATTTT.

This clone was found a few times. The J gene is TRBJ2-6, the V gene TRBV5-1, with 11 positions matching TRBD1. Germline V gives CDR1 SGHRS, CDR2 YFSETQ. Trimming took 3 bases from V and 0 from J; bases not matched to a gene: 2. This CDR3 region has 17 residues. CDR3 loop: CASSSGQGASGANVLTF. Here the CDR3 DNA reads TGCGCCAGCAGCTCTGGACAGGGGGCCTCTGGGGCCAACGTCCTGACTTTC.

The chain is built from TRBV20-1 and TRBJ1-2; TRBD1 is a possible D gene (6 bases). V shed 3 bases and J shed 4 bases, with 18 bases lying between them. The CDR3 is 15 amino acids. CDR1 DFQATT and CDR2 SNEGSKA come from the germline V gene (reference sequence). DNA for the CDR3: TGCAGTGCTAGTTACGTCGCAGGGGCGAGCTATGGCTACACCTTC. Its protein is CSASYVAGASYGYTF.

This chain connects TRBV19 to TRBJ1-4; possibly TRBD1 for D (5 bases). V gave up 9 bases and J gave up 7 bases, with 15 bases separating them. The CDR3 totals 13 residues. Germline V lookup: CDR1 LNHDA, CDR2 SQIVND (reference sequence). CDR3 protein: CASTGQGTEKLFF. The CDR3 nucleotides are TGTGCCAGCACCGGGCAGGGAACTGAAAAACTGTTTTTT.

This sequence joins TRBV15 and TRBJ1-1, with TRBD1 as a possible D gene (5 bases). Trimming took off 3 bases at V and 3 bases at J, with 8 bases between the two ends. CDR3 length equals 13 residues. Germline CDR1 and CDR2: LNHNV and YYDKDF (reference sequence). The DNA for the CDR3 is TGTGCCACCAGCAGGAGAGGGGACACTGAAGCTTTCTTT. Its translation: CATSRRGDTEAFF.

This clone was found once. CDR3 in amino acids: CASSQLQGSGYTF. In nucleotides, the CDR3 is TGTGCCAGCAGCCAATTACAGGGGTCCGGCTACACCTTC. The chain uses TRBV3-1 (or the pseudogene TRBV3-2) and TRBJ1-2, with 7 bases lining up with TRBD1. The V gene end was trimmed by 2 bases and the J gene end by 8 bases; junction bases not matched to a gene: 5. CDR1 is LGHDT, CDR2 YNNKEL, per germline (reference sequence). The CDR3 length is 13 residues.

V usage is TRBV9 and J usage is TRBJ2-3; D remains ambiguous. V gave up 3 bases and J gave up 4 bases, with 6 bases separating them. In germline, CDR1 is SGDLS, CDR2 YYNGEE. This CDR3 has 12 amino acids. CDR3 coding DNA: TGTGCCAGCAGCGAAGGGCCAGATACGCAGTATTTT. This translates into CASSEGPDTQYF.

The J gene is TRBJ1-5, the V gene TRBV2, with D hard to call. There are 13 residues in the CDR3. The germline V gene encodes CDR1 SNHLY and CDR2 FYNNEI. V was trimmed by 7 bases and J by 6 bases, leaving 13 bases between them. The CDR3 region has the DNA TGTGCCAGCACGGTGGCCATGGTTCAGCCCCAGCATTTT. Amino acids: CASTVAMVQPQHF.

The chain couples TRBV10-3 to TRBJ1-5; no clear D gene. V lost 0 bases and J lost 2, with 5 bases in between. Germline CDR1 ENHRY, CDR2 SYGVKD. The CDR3 spans 14 residues. The CDR3, as DNA: TGTGCCATCAGTGAGTCGGCAGGCAATCAGCCCCAGCATTTT. Translated, it gives CAISESAGNQPQHF.

The chain combines TRBV19 with TRBJ1-2, with 7 bases fitting TRBD1. The CDR3 runs to 13 residues. Germline CDR1 is LNHDA and CDR2 is SQIVND (reference sequence). J gave up 4 bases and V 4 bases, and 3 bases lay outside the gene matches. This CDR3 reads CASSRQGAYGYTF. The CDR3 region has the DNA TGTGCCAGTAGTAGACAGGGAGCCTATGGCTACACCTTC.

The chain is built from TRBV10-3 and TRBJ1-3, with D maybe TRBD1 (5 bases). Trimming cost V 0 bases and J 4 bases, with 13 bases left between them. This CDR3 contains 16 residues. Germline CDR1 ENHRY, CDR2 SYGVKD. CDR3 amino acids: CAISESNDSTGNTIYF. The CDR3 region has the DNA TGTGCCATCAGTGAGTCGAACGACAGTACCGGAAACACCATATATTTT.

The chain recombines TRBV7-6 with TRBJ2-2; a possible D gene is TRBD2 (6 bases). CDR1 is SGHVS and CDR2 is FNYEAQ in the germline V gene. Deletions cut 4 bases from V and 0 bases from J, with 15 bases between. This CDR3 is built from 17 residues. CDR3 loop: CASSSSLLATNTGELFF. The CDR3 bases are TGTGCCAGCAGCTCTAGCTTACTAGCAACGAACACCGGGGAGCTGTTTTTT.

The sample holds one count of this clone. The chain links TRBV5-1 to TRBJ2-5; D tentatively fits TRBD1 or TRBD2 (7 bases each). V gave up 3 bases and J gave up 3 bases, with 12 bases separating them. Germline V gene data show CDR1 as SGHRS and CDR2 as YFSETQ. CDR3 length equals 14 residues. The CDR3 here is CASSWGGGEETQYF. CDR3 DNA: TGCGCCAGCAGCTGGGGAGGGGGCGAAGAGACCCAGTACTTC.

The chain recombines TRBV28 with TRBJ1-5; D call uncertain. CDR1 is MDHEN and CDR2 is SYDVKM in the germline V gene. Trimming shortened V by 10 bases and J by 6 bases, and 13 bases separated the two germline ends. The CDR3 length is 12 residues. The CDR3 spells CATTIMGQPQHF. The CDR3 bases are TGTGCCACCACAATCATGGGTCAGCCCCAGCATTTT.

The J gene is TRBJ1-1, the V gene TRBV19; TRBD1 matches 8 bases. The CDR3 totals 15 residues. Germline lookup yields CDR1 LNHDA and CDR2 SQIVND (reference sequence). With 4 bases clipped from V and 5 bases from J, the junction kept 9 bases outside the gene matches. The CDR3 region has the DNA TGTGCCAGTAGTACTCGACAGGGGAGTGGGACTGAAGCTTTCTTT. Amino acid sequence: CASSTRQGSGTEAFF.